This T cell receptor (beta chain) originates from a study of vaccination and CD4 T cells after COVID-19. Study details: Cultures that served as controls received a CEFX pool, an HIV-1 Nef pool, or no peptide.

Germline V gene sequence: CDR1 MDHEN, CDR2 SYDVKM. The V gene lost 8 bases and the J gene lost 0 bases, with 10 bases spanning the gap. The CDR3 runs 14 residues. This clonotype was counted a few times. Antigen unknown. This sample's treatment: roughly 11-day PBMC culture with coronavirus spike peptide pools or control peptides (ViraFEST assay). T cells were expanded with peptide pools, and expanded clonotypes were identified by TCR sequencing. The Oncomine TCR Beta short-read assay was applied to DNA of cultured CD4+ T cells. Each CDR3 protein is one row after TCRdb ran MiXCR on the PCR reads. Of more than 11,000 distinct CDR3 sequences listed, 52% are singletons.

This clonotype originated in a human donor who had recovered from COVID-19. The sample was CD4+ T cells from blood, cultured in vitro. The chain couples TRBV28 to TRBJ1-4; D unclear. CDR3 in amino acids: CASGEGSTNEKLFF. CDR3 in DNA: TGTGCCAGCGGAGAGGGCTCAACTAATGAAAAACTGTTTTTT.